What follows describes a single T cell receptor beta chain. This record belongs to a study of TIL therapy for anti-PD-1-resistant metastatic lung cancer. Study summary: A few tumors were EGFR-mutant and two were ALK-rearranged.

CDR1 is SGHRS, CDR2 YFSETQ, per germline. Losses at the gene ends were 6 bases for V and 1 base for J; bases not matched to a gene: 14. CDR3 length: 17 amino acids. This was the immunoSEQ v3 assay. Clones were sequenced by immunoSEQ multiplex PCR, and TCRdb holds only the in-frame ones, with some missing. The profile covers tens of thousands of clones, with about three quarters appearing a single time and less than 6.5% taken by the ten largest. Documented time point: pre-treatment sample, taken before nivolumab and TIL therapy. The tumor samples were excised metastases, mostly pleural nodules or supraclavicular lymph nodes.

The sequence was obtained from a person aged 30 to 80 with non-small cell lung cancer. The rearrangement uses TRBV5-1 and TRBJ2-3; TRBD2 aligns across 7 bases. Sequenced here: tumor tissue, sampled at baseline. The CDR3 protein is CASISGPAGSRTDTQYF. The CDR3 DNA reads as TGCGCCAGCATTTCCGGGCCAGCGGGGTCCCGCACAGATACGCAGTATTTT.